This T cell receptor (delta chain) was obtained from a study of Vδ1+ human thymocytes. Points from the study as a whole: Unexpected Vdelta2 sequences could cause misinterpretation of bulk repertoire data. Thymic TRG and TRD repertoires appeared highly polyclonal.

V lost 2 bases and J 0 bases, leaving 19 bases between the germline ends. Germline CDR1 is TSWWSYY and CDR2 is QGS. The length of the CDR3 is 18 residues. The template was reverse-transcribed extracted RNA. CDR3 amplicons came from multiplex PCR with pooled V-gene forward and constant-region reverse primers. TCRdb made new clone calls on the multiplex PCR reads using CATT. The sample holds tens of thousands of delta-chain clones, roughly 15% seen once. This clone turned up a few times. Its antigen is unknown. V usage is TRDV1 and J usage is TRDJ1, with D tentatively TRDD3 (5 bases). Sample: Vdelta1+ gamma-delta thymocytes from the thymus. Subset defined: FACS-sorted CD3+ TCRalphabeta- TCRVdelta1+ TCRVdelta2- thymocytes. The source is a boy under two years old who had congenital heart surgery. CDR3 DNA: TGTGCTCTTGGGGAATTGAGGGTTAAGCTGGGCGACACCGATAAACTCATCTTT. It translates to CALGELRVKLGDTDKLIF.